The present T cell receptor (beta chain) was sequenced within a study of T cell responses to AZD1222 COVID-19 vaccine. Whole-study findings and limits: Clonal diversity was possibly underestimated, and white British individuals and females predominated among donors. Spike-wide vaccine-associated CD4 TCRs dominated at 160-218 and 743-854.

Germline CDR1 is SGHRS and CDR2 is YFSETQ. This CDR3 has 13 residues. The ends were cut back, 0 bases at V and 3 bases at J, with 6 bases in the middle. Comments on this clone: No antigen is known for it.

The table came from immunoSEQ multiplex PCR; TCRdb's copy has only in-frame clones and leaves some out. The data show tens of thousands of clones, with 85% to 90% seen just once and 5.7% held by the top ten. The chain joins TRBV5-1 to TRBJ1-1; no clear D gene. The specimen was peripheral blood, collected on day 0 of AZD1222 vaccination. This clonotype was obtained from an adult in good health. DNA for the CDR3: TGCGCCAGCAGCTTGGCCGGGTACACTGAAGCTTTCTTT. Amino acids: CASSLAGYTEAFF.